The text below deals with one T cell receptor (beta chain). Its antigen remains undetermined. From each donor, an approximately 2.5 ml peripheral blood sample was drawn into PAXgene tubes and stored at -80 degrees C. Without any T cell sorting, total RNA was extracted from whole blood using the PAXgene blood miRNA kit on an automated QIAcube. Peripheral blood from monozygotic twin pairs who were concordant or discordant for inflammatory bowel disease underwent deep TCRalpha and TCRbeta repertoire profiling using unique molecular barcoding. Smoking habits were recorded for all twin pairs, and individuals were classified as current, former or never smokers. The method was 5' RACE. Each TCR library was prepared from about 3.5 ug of total RNA. cDNA was synthesized with SMARTScribe reverse transcriptase in eight separate reactions per sample. During cDNA synthesis, unique molecular identifiers containing a 6-nucleotide sample barcode were introduced by template switching. Two nested PCRs of approximately 16 and 10 cycles amplified the TCRalpha and TCRbeta cDNA, and bead purification followed each PCR. Before amplification, the cDNA was treated with uracil DNA-glycosylase and purified using the QIAquick PCR purification kit. The second PCR added Illumina TruSeq-compatible adapters along with sample-specific barcodes. Library quality and concentration were checked on TapeStation and Qubit, and libraries were pooled at roughly 5 ng each. The pooled libraries were sequenced with 2 x 100 bp reads and custom sequencing primers on an Illumina HiSeq2500 single-index Rapid Run. The study's own analysis went as follows. UMI-based consensus assembly with MiGEC version 1.2.6 was used to correct PCR and sequencing errors. MiXCR version 2.1.1 was used to carry out V(D)J alignment, clonotype assembly and CDR3 extraction. Gene usage, clonotype sharing and MAIT/NKT TCR abundance were normalised by analysing the top 1000, 10 000 and 20 000 clonotypes per sample. Diversity was computed as the inverse Simpson index with the vegan R package after downsampling to 27 000 UMIs. Statistical testing used paired Mann-Whitney U tests on the discordant twin pairs and applied Benjamini-Hochberg correction for multiple testing. One entry per CDR3 protein sequence results from the TCRdb reprocessing of the reads, with DNA left out. The V and J calls here are based on TCRdb, not the publication. The table kept for this sample lists 400,000 to 500,000 distinct CDR3 sequences. The ten largest make up under 3% of the sample.

From cysteine to phenylalanine, the CDR3 is 14 amino acids long. A DNA sequence was not provided. Via the germline V gene (reference sequence), CDR1 is SGHNT and CDR2 YYREEE. The sample comes from a study of monozygotic twins with inflammatory bowel disease (dated by TCRdb to between 2018 and 2021). Regarding the research as a whole: The full study comprised some 30 monozygotic twin pairs: nine German pairs (four IBD-concordant, five IBD-discordant) and 19 IBD-discordant Danish pairs. Disease-associated traits were sought mainly through comparisons between IBD patients and their genetically identical healthy co-twins within discordant pairs. Each individual had, on average, about 151 000 unique TCRalpha sequences and 181 000 unique TCRbeta sequences available for analysis. Paper-wide results and their limitations: Different T cell subtypes could not be distinguished in the analysis. The results gave no support for a single strong signal or clonotype linked to IBD. Repertoire similarity did not differ between concordant and discordant twins, possibly due to limited statistical power. Because patients were on differing immunosuppressive treatments, the repertoires may have picked up extra background noise and inter-individual variability. IBD patients shared fewer clonotypes with other individuals than healthy twins did, most markedly in patients showing signs of disease activity. IBD patients had lower TCRbeta repertoire diversity, measured by the inverse Simpson index, than their healthy co-twins.

Recombination connected TRBV5-4 to TRBJ1-2; the TCRdb call, TRBD1, lacks DNA for checking. The sample was blood. The receptor comes from a human donor with ulcerative colitis or Crohn's disease, or a healthy co-twin of an affected twin (not recorded which). The CDR3 in this case is CASSPGSNLYGYTF.